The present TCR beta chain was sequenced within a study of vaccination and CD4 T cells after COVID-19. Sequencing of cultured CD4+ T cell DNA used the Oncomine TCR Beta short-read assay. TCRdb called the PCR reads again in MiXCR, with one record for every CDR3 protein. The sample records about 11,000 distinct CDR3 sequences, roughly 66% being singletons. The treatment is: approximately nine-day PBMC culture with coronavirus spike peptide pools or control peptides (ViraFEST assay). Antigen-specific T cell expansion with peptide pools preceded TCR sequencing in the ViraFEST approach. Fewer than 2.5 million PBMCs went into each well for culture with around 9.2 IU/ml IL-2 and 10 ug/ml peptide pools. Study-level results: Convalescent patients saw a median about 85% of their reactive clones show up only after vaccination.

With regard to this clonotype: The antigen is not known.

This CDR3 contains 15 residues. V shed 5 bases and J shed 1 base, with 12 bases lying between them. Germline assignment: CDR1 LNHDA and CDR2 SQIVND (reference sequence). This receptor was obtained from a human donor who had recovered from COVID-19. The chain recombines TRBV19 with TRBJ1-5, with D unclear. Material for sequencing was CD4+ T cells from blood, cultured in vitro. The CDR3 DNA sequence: TGTGCCAGTAGTTCAACCGGGATCAGCAATCAGCCCCAGCATTTT. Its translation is CASSSTGISNQPQHF. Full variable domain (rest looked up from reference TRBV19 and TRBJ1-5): DGGITQSPKYLFRKEGQNVTLSCEQNLNHDAMYWYRQDPGQGLRLIYYSQIVNDFQKGDIAEGYSVSREKKESFPLTVTSAQKNPTAFYLCASSSTGISNQPQHFGDGTRLSIL.